This T cell receptor beta chain was sequenced for a study of identical twins. Whole-study results and caveats: Modeled out-of-frame TCR alpha sharing in monozygotic twins fell below observed levels. Sharing of beta out-of-frame sequences by twins showed a weaker excess. Cord blood's abundant beta clonotypes had fewer insertions, unlike memory repertoires.

A universal primer site was incorporated via template switching, and the cDNA contained unique molecular identifiers. TCRdb recomputed calls from the 5' RACE reads with MiXCR, one row per CDR3 protein. The table shows about 240,000 distinct CDR3 sequences, with approximately 8% occurring only once. This clonotype was found a few times. The antigen remains undetermined. These data were also reused for a study on yellow fever vaccine responses in identical twins.

The sequenced material came from CD8+ T cells sorted from blood. This TCR was sampled from a woman between 18 and 29 years old in good health.

The CDR3 DNA sequence: TGTGCCAGCGGATACAGGGGTATACAAGAGACCCAGTACTTC. Encoded protein: CASGYRGIQETQYF. V and J are TRBV27 and TRBJ2-5, with 7 bases matching TRBD1. This CDR3 spans 14 amino acids. The ends lost 8 bases at V and 2 bases at J; junction bases unmatched: 8. Germline V gene data show CDR1 as MNHEY and CDR2 as SMNVEV (reference sequence).